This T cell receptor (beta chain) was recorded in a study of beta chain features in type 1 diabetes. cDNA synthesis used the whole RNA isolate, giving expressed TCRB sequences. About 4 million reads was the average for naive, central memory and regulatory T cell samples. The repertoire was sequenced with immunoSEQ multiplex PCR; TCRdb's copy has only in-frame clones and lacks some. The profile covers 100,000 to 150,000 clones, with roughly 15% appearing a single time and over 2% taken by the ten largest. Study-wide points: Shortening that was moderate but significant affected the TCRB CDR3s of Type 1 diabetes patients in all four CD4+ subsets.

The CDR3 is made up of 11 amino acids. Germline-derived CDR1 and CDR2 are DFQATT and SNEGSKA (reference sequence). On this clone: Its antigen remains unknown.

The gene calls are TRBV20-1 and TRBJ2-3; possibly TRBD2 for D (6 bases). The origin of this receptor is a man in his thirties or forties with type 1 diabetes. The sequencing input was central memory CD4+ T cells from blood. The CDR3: CSPVGRDTQYF. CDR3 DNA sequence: TGCAGCCCCGTCGGGAGAGATACGCAGTATTTT.